The T cell receptor (beta chain) described here comes from a study of blood T cell repertoires in COVID-19. Study-wide background: Some COVID-19 samples were acute and others convalescent; all came from the United States, Italy and Spain.

Seattle patient enrollment occurred during active infection, with longitudinal follow-up thereafter. This CDR3 has 14 residues. From germline, CDR1 is MNHEY and CDR2 SVGEGT. V was pared by 4 bases and J by 4 bases, with 11 bases between. Clones were read by immunoSEQ multiplex PCR, and TCRdb kept only the in-frame ones, dropping some. The profile covers about 160,000 clones, with 80% to 90% appearing a single time and roughly 13% taken by the ten largest. Sequencing was carried out using peripheral blood. The chain recombines TRBV6-2 or TRBV6-3 with TRBJ2-1, with D tentatively TRBD2 (6 bases). The TCR was taken from a young man with COVID-19, enrolled during active disease. The CDR3 nucleotides are TGTGCCAGCAGTTCGGTTAGCGGATACAATGAGCAGTTCTTC. Its protein is CASSSVSGYNEQFF.